Included here is one T cell receptor (beta chain) sequence, with context. The antigen is not known. The data derive from a study of T cells in localized non-small cell lung cancer. The study's findings and limits: The tumor had only one region sequenced, so heterogeneity remains possible. In the blood, greater T cell density corresponded to longer overall survival. It was uninvolved adjacent lung that showed the highest T cell clonality, exceeding tumor. Median detection of top 100 tumor clones in adjacent lung was about 52 clones.

TCRdb's copy holds only in-frame clones and misses some; the assay was immunoSEQ multiplex PCR. This table has about 53,000 clones, 75% to 90% appearing once. The germline V gene encodes CDR1 ENHRY and CDR2 SYGVKD. This CDR3 has 12 amino acids. Trimming removed 4 bases from V and 6 bases from J, with 10 bases in between. The sequencing used peripheral blood mononuclear cells, collected before any cancer treatment. This chain connects TRBV10-3 to TRBJ2-7; D is unresolved. The sequence came from a man aged 35-69 years with stage III lung adenocarcinoma. This chain's CDR3 is CAISALDTEQYF. The CDR3 DNA is TGTGCCATCAGTGCCCTAGATACCGAGCAGTACTTC.